This T cell receptor beta chain was recovered during a study of T cell changes during pregnancy in multiple sclerosis. Profiled with immunoSEQ multiplex PCR; TCRdb holds only in-frame clones, not every one. The sample has some 19,000 clones; over 70% are singletons. The starting material was CD8+ T cells from peripheral blood mononuclear cells, obtained after pregnancy. This receptor was taken from a female donor in good health, enrolled as a control in a pregnancy study.

For the CDR3, the DNA is TGCAGCGTTGAAGATCGAGAAGCCGGGGAGCTGTTTTTT. It codes for CSVEDREAGELFF. The chain joins TRBV29-1 to TRBJ2-2; no clear D. Germline loops: CDR1 SQVTM, CDR2 ANQGSEA. The CDR3 is made up of 13 amino acids. V was trimmed by 0 bases and J by 6 bases, leaving 8 bases between them.